The rows below give T cell receptor beta chains drawn from one sample of a study of blood T cells in healthy people across ages. TCRdb re-called the 5' RACE reads through MiXCR, storing one row per CDR3 protein. The sample shows approximately 1.5 million distinct CDR3 sequences, roughly 43% of them seen only once. Input material: blood. The origin of the receptors is a woman between 18 and 29 years old in good health. CDR3s include the opening cysteine and the closing phenylalanine or tryptophan. Fields, in order: clone size, J gene, D gene, V gene, CDR3 length, CDR3 DNA, CDR3 protein. D genes are given only for firm matches. The size field is filled for only some rows; it gives once, few, many or a size class.

size: few
J: TRBJ1-5
D: -
V: TRBV6-2/TRBV6-3
length: 15
DNA: TGTGCCAGCAGGCGTCCGAAGGGGGGTATGCAGCCCCAGCATTTT
CDR3: CASRRPKGGMQPQHF

size: few
J: TRBJ2-3
D: -
V: TRBV5-1
length: 13
DNA: TGTGCCAGCAGCTTCAGGGACACAGATACGCAGTATTTT
CDR3: CASSFRDTDTQYF

size: few
J: TRBJ2-7
D: -
V: TRBV10-3
length: 14
DNA: TGTGCCATCAGTGAGTCCAATTCTCCCCACGAGCAGTACTTC
CDR3: CAISESNSPHEQYF

size: -
J: TRBJ1-2
D: -
V: TRBV12-3/TRBV12-4
length: 17
DNA: TGTGCCAGCAGCTCTCCACACCTAAATCGGGGAAACTATGGCTACACCTTC
CDR3: CASSSPHLNRGNYGYTF

size: few
J: TRBJ2-3
D: -
V: TRBV7-2
length: 14
DNA: TGTGCCAGCAGCTTAGTGGGGCTAGTCAATACGCAGTATTTT
CDR3: CASSLVGLVNTQYF

size: few
J: TRBJ2-1
D: TRBD2
V: TRBV29-1
length: 16
DNA: TGCAGCGTTGAAGCCGGAGGTAGCGGGAGGGTCAATGAGCAGTTCTTC
CDR3: CSVEAGGSGRVNEQFF

size: -
J: TRBJ2-7
D: TRBD2
V: TRBV6-2/TRBV6-3
length: 13
DNA: TGTGCCAGCAGGTGGACTAGCGGGAGTGAGCAGTACTTC
CDR3: CASRWTSGSEQYF

size: -
J: TRBJ1-5
D: -
V: TRBV21-1
length: 17
DNA: TGTGCCAGCCCCCAAGGGTCCAAGACGGATTCCCCTCAGCCCCAGCATTTT
CDR3: CASPQGSKTDSPQPQHF

size: -
J: TRBJ2-4
D: -
V: TRBV6-5
length: 13
DNA: TGTGCCAGCAGATCAGGTCCCAAAAACATTCAGTACTTC
CDR3: CASRSGPKNIQYF

size: few
J: TRBJ1-2
D: -
V: TRBV9
length: 14
DNA: TGTGCCAGCAGCGCCACGGTGGGGGTAAATGGCTACACCTTC
CDR3: CASSATVGVNGYTF

size: many
J: TRBJ1-2
D: -
V: TRBV9
length: 12
DNA: TGTGCCAGCAGCGCTCAAACTGGGGCGAACACCTTC
CDR3: CASSAQTGANTF

size: -
J: TRBJ2-1
D: TRBD1
V: TRBV24-1
length: 17
DNA: TGTGCCACCAGTGATTCCAGGGACAGGGGGATCCACAATGAGCAGTTCTTC
CDR3: CATSDSRDRGIHNEQFF

size: many
J: TRBJ1-1
D: -
V: TRBV5-1
length: 13
DNA: TGTGCCAGCAGCTTAGAGCCCAACACTGAAGCTTTCTTT
CDR3: CASSLEPNTEAFF

size: -
J: TRBJ1-5
D: -
V: TRBV12-3/TRBV12-4
length: 16
DNA: TGTGCCAGCAGTGGAAGAGGACACCTAATCAATCAGCCCCAGCATTTT
CDR3: CASSGRGHLINQPQHF

size: -
J: TRBJ2-7
D: -
V: TRBV29-1
length: 11
DNA: TGCAGCGTTCTACGGAACTACGAGCAGTACTTC
CDR3: CSVLRNYEQYF

size: -
J: TRBJ2-2
D: TRBD2
V: TRBV20-1
length: 15
DNA: TGCAGTGCTAGTCACGGGACTAGCGGGCCCGGGGAGCTGTTTTTT
CDR3: CSASHGTSGPGELFF

size: -
J: TRBJ2-5
D: -
V: TRBV27
length: 15
DNA: TGTGTCAGCGCCCAGCACGGGAGCCTCCAAGAGACCCAGTACTTC
CDR3: CVSAQHGSLQETQYF

size: -
J: TRBJ1-2
D: -
V: TRBV5-5
length: 14
DNA: TGTTCCAGCAGCCAAGGACAGTATAACTATGGCTACACCTTC
CDR3: CSSSQGQYNYGYTF

size: -
J: TRBJ1-2
D: TRBD1
V: TRBV29-1
length: 14
DNA: TGCAGCGTTGAAGAGCGGGGACAGGGCTATGGCTACACCTTC
CDR3: CSVEERGQGYGYTF

size: once
J: TRBJ2-2
D: TRBD2
V: TRBV20-1
length: 14
DNA: TGCAGTGCTAGCGGGAGGAGGAACACCGGGGAGCTGTTTTTT
CDR3: CSASGRRNTGELFF

size: -
J: TRBJ1-4
D: -
V: TRBV7-8
length: 15
DNA: TGTGCCAGCAGCTCCACCCAGGGGAGGGATGAAAAACTGTTTTTT
CDR3: CASSSTQGRDEKLFF

size: -
J: TRBJ2-3
D: -
V: TRBV14
length: 17
DNA: TGTGCCAGCAGCCAAGGGAGAGGCGGGCCGCGCACAGATACGCAGTATTTT
CDR3: CASSQGRGGPRTDTQYF

size: few
J: TRBJ2-1
D: -
V: TRBV20-1
length: 14
DNA: TGCAGTGCTAGCGAACCTCAGACTAGGGTTTGGCAGTTCTTC
CDR3: CSASEPQTRVWQFF

size: -
J: TRBJ1-5
D: -
V: TRBV27
length: 13
DNA: TGTGCCAGCAGTTCTGAGTATTATCGGCCCCAGCATTTT
CDR3: CASSSEYYRPQHF

size: -
J: TRBJ1-1
D: -
V: TRBV12-5
length: 14
DNA: TGTGCTAGTGGTTTGGTACGGTCCGGGGCTGAAGCTTTCTTT
CDR3: CASGLVRSGAEAFF

size: -
J: TRBJ2-4
D: TRBD2
V: TRBV20-1
length: 14
DNA: TGCAGTGCTAGAGATGCCAGCGGGGAAAACATTCAGTACTTC
CDR3: CSARDASGENIQYF

size: few
J: TRBJ2-7
D: -
V: TRBV9
length: 14
DNA: TGTGCCAGCAGCCTTCAGGGGGGGCGCGACGAGCAGTACTTC
CDR3: CASSLQGGRDEQYF

size: few
J: TRBJ2-7
D: -
V: TRBV27
length: 15
DNA: TGTGCCAGCAGTTTTGGAGCGGGTGTCTCCTACGAGCAGTACTTC
CDR3: CASSFGAGVSYEQYF

size: -
J: TRBJ2-3
D: -
V: TRBV20-1
length: 13
DNA: TGCAGTGCTAGGAAGACAGGCACAGATACGCAGTATTTT
CDR3: CSARKTGTDTQYF

size: -
J: TRBJ2-2
D: TRBD2
V: TRBV7-7
length: 15
DNA: TGTGCTAGCAGCGTAAGCGGGGCAAACACCGGGGAGCTGTTTTTT
CDR3: CASSVSGANTGELFF

size: many
J: TRBJ2-3
D: -
V: TRBV5-1
length: 13
DNA: TGCGCCAGCAGCTCTGACCGCACAGATACGCAGTATTTT
CDR3: CASSSDRTDTQYF

size: -
J: TRBJ1-6
D: -
V: TRBV7-9
length: 14
DNA: TGTGCCAGCAGCTCGTGGCCGGACGATTCACCCCTCCACTTT
CDR3: CASSSWPDDSPLHF

size: -
J: TRBJ2-7
D: -
V: TRBV7-9
length: 14
DNA: TGTGCCAGCAGCTTTTTCAACGTACAGCCTGAGCAGTACTTC
CDR3: CASSFFNVQPEQYF

size: -
J: TRBJ2-3
D: -
V: TRBV20-1
length: 10
DNA: TGCAGTGCTCCTAGAAATACGCAGTATTTT
CDR3: CSAPRNTQYF

size: -
J: TRBJ2-5
D: TRBD2
V: TRBV5-1
length: 15
DNA: TGCGCCAGCAGCTCCGGGACTAGCGGGAGTGATGAGCAGTACTTC
CDR3: CASSSGTSGSDEQYF

size: few
J: TRBJ2-1
D: -
V: TRBV29-1
length: 11
DNA: TGCAGCGTTGAGAGTTTTTGTGAGCAGTTCTTC
CDR3: CSVESFCEQFF

size: -
J: TRBJ2-7
D: TRBD1
V: TRBV12-3/TRBV12-4
length: 13
DNA: TGTGCCAGCAGTGGGACAGATTTCTACGAGCAGTACTTC
CDR3: CASSGTDFYEQYF

size: -
J: TRBJ2-2
D: -
V: TRBV7-9
length: 13
DNA: TGTGCCAGCAGCGCAGGGGAGACCGGGGAGCTGTTTTTT
CDR3: CASSAGETGELFF

size: -
J: TRBJ2-4
D: TRBD1
V: TRBV27
length: 15
DNA: TGTGCCAGCAGCAAGGACAGGGTTGCCAAAAACATTCAGTACTTC
CDR3: CASSKDRVAKNIQYF

size: -
J: TRBJ2-1
D: -
V: TRBV12-3/TRBV12-4
length: 13
DNA: TGTGCCAGCAGTTTAGCGCTCGGTATCGGACAGTTCTTC
CDR3: CASSLALGIGQFF

size: few
J: TRBJ2-5
D: TRBD2
V: TRBV4-1
length: 16
DNA: TGCGCCAGCAGCCAAGATGGGACTAGGTACGGAGAGACCCAGTACTTC
CDR3: CASSQDGTRYGETQYF

size: -
J: TRBJ1-2
D: -
V: TRBV29-1
length: 12
DNA: TGCAGCGCCCTAGTGATTGTGGGGGGCTACACCTTC
CDR3: CSALVIVGGYTF

size: -
J: TRBJ2-1
D: TRBD2
V: TRBV15
length: 16
DNA: TGTGCCACCAGCAGGTGTGCAGGACTAGCGGGAAATGAGCAGTTCTTC
CDR3: CATSRCAGLAGNEQFF

size: -
J: TRBJ1-5
D: -
V: TRBV7-2
length: 13
DNA: TGTGCCAGCAGCTTACGGGGGCAGGGGCCCCAGCATTTT
CDR3: CASSLRGQGPQHF

size: -
J: TRBJ2-3
D: TRBD2
V: TRBV9
length: 15
DNA: TGTGCCAGCAGCGCGGGACTAGCGCCGACAGATACGCAGTATTTT
CDR3: CASSAGLAPTDTQYF

size: -
J: TRBJ1-2
D: -
V: TRBV4-3
length: 15
DNA: TGCGCCAGCAGCCAAGATCGCGGACAGACCTATGGCTACACCTTC
CDR3: CASSQDRGQTYGYTF

size: few
J: TRBJ2-1
D: TRBD2
V: TRBV29-1
length: 14
DNA: TGCAGCGTTGAAGCGGGAGGCTCCTACAATGAGCAGTTCTTC
CDR3: CSVEAGGSYNEQFF

size: few
J: TRBJ2-1
D: TRBD2
V: TRBV29-1
length: 16
DNA: TGCAGCGTTGAACCTAGCGGGGGAATTACCTACAATGAGCAGTTCTTC
CDR3: CSVEPSGGITYNEQFF

size: many
J: TRBJ2-1
D: -
V: TRBV2
length: 15
DNA: TGTGCCAGCAGTGAAGGACTAGGTGGGACCAATGAGCAGTTCTTC
CDR3: CASSEGLGGTNEQFF

size: -
J: TRBJ1-1
D: TRBD1
V: TRBV4-1
length: 17
DNA: TGCGCCAGCAGCCAGGATCCTACCGGGACAGAGAACACTGAAGCTTTCTTT
CDR3: CASSQDPTGTENTEAFF

size: -
J: TRBJ1-2
D: TRBD1
V: TRBV6-5
length: 14
DNA: TGTGCCAGCAGTTACGGACAGGGGGTCTATGGCTACACCTTC
CDR3: CASSYGQGVYGYTF

size: -
J: TRBJ1-3
D: -
V: TRBV12-3/TRBV12-4
length: 14
DNA: TGTGCCAGCAGTTTTCCAGGGTCTGGAAACACCATATATTTT
CDR3: CASSFPGSGNTIYF

size: once
J: TRBJ2-7
D: TRBD1
V: TRBV30
length: 15
DNA: TGTGCCTGGAGTGTGGGGACAGGGTCTGGCTACGAGCAGTACTTC
CDR3: CAWSVGTGSGYEQYF

size: -
J: TRBJ2-7
D: -
V: TRBV4-3
length: 14
DNA: TGCGCCAGCAGCCAAGATATAACGGAATACGAGCAGTACTTC
CDR3: CASSQDITEYEQYF